A single sample gave rise to the 31 T cell receptor beta chains below, sequenced in a study of regulatory T cells in long-lasting Graves disease. Time point in this sample: newly diagnosed GD, antithyroid drugs for less than 3 months. The TCR library used RNA extracted from PBMCs. Arm-PCR of CDR3 regions and iRepertoire HTBI primers were used to build TCR beta libraries. Each CDR3 protein is one row after TCRdb ran MiXCR on the multiplex PCR reads. The top ten clones hold around a quarter of a sample with 450,000 to 650,000 distinct CDR3 sequences, 15% to 20% of them seen once. The same data also contributed to another study, on T cells in Graves' hyperthyroidism and ophthalmopathy.

The starting material was peripheral blood mononuclear cells (PBMCs), obtained at new diagnosis, from a patient treated with antithyroid drugs. These receptors all come from a woman aged 35-65 years with Graves disease.

The CDR3 DNA reads TGTGCCAGCAGTCCTACTCCGGGACAGGGCTCCTACGAGCAGTACTTC. It yields the protein CASSPTPGQGSYEQYF. The genes are TRBV6-1 and TRBJ2-7; 9 bases line up with TRBD1. Germline CDR1 reads MNHNS; CDR2 reads SASEGT. Trimming removed 5 bases from V and 0 bases from J; junction bases left unmatched: 8. The CDR3 runs 16 residues.

This clonotype was detected many times. The V gene is TRBV20-1, the J gene TRBJ2-5; unclear D gene. The V gene's germline CDR1 is DFQATT and CDR2 SNEGSKA (reference sequence). CDR3 length equals 11 residues. Trimming removed 3 bases at V and 5 bases at J, with 7 bases between. Here the CDR3 reads CSASMGETQYF. The DNA for the CDR3 is TGCAGTGCTAGTATGGGGGAGACCCAGTACTTC.

This clonotype came up many times. V gene TRBV30 combines with J gene TRBJ2-2; D is unresolved. With 2 bases removed from V and 5 bases from J, the gap between germline ends came to 6 bases. This CDR3 is 12 amino acids long. Germline V CDR1 and CDR2: GTSNPN, SVGIG (reference sequence). The CDR3 is CAWSSRTGELFF. CDR3 nucleotides: TGTGCCTGGAGTTCCCGAACCGGGGAGCTGTTTTTT.

This clonotype was found a few times. The chain carries TRBV15 and TRBJ1-6; D remains unclear. The CDR3 spans 13 residues. Trimming shortened V by 5 bases and J by 3 bases, and 5 bases separated the two germline ends. In germline, CDR1 is LNHNV, CDR2 YYDKDF (reference sequence). CDR3 coding DNA: TGTGCCACCAGCCGAGTCTATAATTCACCCCTCCACTTT. Its translation: CATSRVYNSPLHF.

This clonotype was detected a few times. The CDR3 sequence is CASSEAQTYGYTF. CDR3 coding DNA: TGCGCCAGCAGTGAGGCCCAGACCTATGGCTACACCTTC. The V and J genes are TRBV10-2 and TRBJ1-2, with D unclear. Trimming stripped 2 bases from V and 4 bases from J, with 8 bases between. Germline V lookup: CDR1 WSHSY, CDR2 SAAADI. The CDR3 covers 13 residues.

Remarks on this clonotype: Given a much more abundant clone one base away, this may be a read error. J is TRBJ1-4 and V is TRBV18; D perhaps matches TRBD1 (5 bases). This CDR3 is 14 amino acids long. Germline V lookup: CDR1 KGHSH, CDR2 LQKENI. V gave up 2 bases and J gave up 8 bases, with 12 bases separating them. The DNA for the CDR3 is TGTGCCAGCTCACCAGGGGCACAGAGGGAAAAACTGTTTTTT. Translating gives CASSPGAQREKLFF.

The chain recombines TRBV12-3 or TRBV12-4 with TRBJ2-1; perhaps TRBD2 as D (5 bases). The CDR3 runs to 13 residues. Trimming cost V 3 bases and J 7 bases, with 10 bases left between them. This chain's CDR3 is CASSFRTGNEQFF. In DNA, the CDR3 is TGTGCCAGCAGTTTTCGGACGGGGAATGAGCAGTTCTTC.

This clonotype came up many times. The chain has TRBV20-1 and TRBJ1-1, with D possibly being TRBD1 (5 bases). The CDR3 has 14 residues. V gave up 7 bases and J gave up 5 bases, with 20 bases separating them. Looked up from germline, CDR1 is DFQATT and CDR2 is SNEGSKA (reference sequence). CDR3 region: CSGRPGGRETEAFF. CDR3 in DNA: TGCAGTGGACGGCCCGGGGGGAGGGAAACTGAAGCTTTCTTT.

This clonotype was seen repeatedly, ten times or more. The chain uses TRBV2 and TRBJ1-6, with 9 bases that match TRBD1. CDR1 is SNHLY, CDR2 FYNNEI, per germline. Trimming at V came to 4 bases and at J to 9 bases, leaving 1 base not matched to a gene. The length of the CDR3 is 13 residues. CDR3 nucleotides: TGTGCCAGCAGTGGACAGGGGGGTTCACCCCTCCACTTT. This gives the protein CASSGQGGSPLHF.

This clonotype was observed at least ten times. CDR3 coding DNA: TGTGCCAGCAACAGCAATTTGAACACTGAAGCTTTCTTT. This gives the protein CASNSNLNTEAFF. The rearrangement links TRBV12-3 or TRBV12-4 to TRBJ1-1; D is undetermined. Trimming left V 7 bases short and J 0 bases short, with 9 bases between. The CDR3 sequence is 13 residues long.

The chain employs TRBV11-1 and TRBJ1-6; a weak D match, TRBD1 (5 bases). Trimming stripped 1 base from V and 13 bases from J, with 17 bases between. CDR1 SGHAT and CDR2 FQDESV come from the germline V gene (reference sequence). The CDR3 extends over 15 amino acids. The CDR3 DNA follows: TGTGCCAGCAGCTTAGAAGGAGCGGGGGGTGACCCCCTCCACTTT. Its translation is CASSLEGAGGDPLHF.

This clonotype was counted between two and nine times. The chain is built from TRBV20-1 and TRBJ1-3; 7 nucleotides line up with TRBD1. CDR1 is DFQATT and CDR2 is SNEGSKA in the germline V gene (reference sequence). Trimming removed 5 bases from V and 3 bases from J; junction bases left unmatched: 4. This CDR3 has 13 amino acids. CDR3 region: CSASTGIGNTIYF. As DNA, the CDR3 is TGCAGTGCTTCGACAGGGATTGGAAACACCATATATTTT.

This clonotype has only a few counts. V is TRBV3-1 and J is TRBJ1-6; 8 nucleotides align to TRBD1. The CDR3 spans 19 residues. The ends lost 1 base at V and 5 bases at J; junction bases unmatched: 13. The germline gives CDR1 LGHDT, CDR2 YNNKEL (reference sequence). The CDR3, as DNA: TGTGCCAGCAGCCAAGTAGGGACAGGCCTCCTATTTAATAATTCACCCCTCCACTTT. Translation gives CASSQVGTGLLFNNSPLHF.

The sample holds a few counts of this clonotype. The V call is TRBV9, the J call TRBJ2-5; either TRBD1 or TRBD2 may supply D (5 bases each). CDR3 length: 13 amino acids. Trimming took off 7 bases at V and 4 bases at J, with 14 bases between the two ends. CDR1 is SGDLS and CDR2 is YYNGEE in the germline V gene. The CDR3 protein is CASARGAGETQYF. The CDR3 region has the DNA TGTGCCAGCGCGAGGGGCGCCGGAGAGACCCAGTACTTC.

V is TRBV28 and J is TRBJ2-3; the match to TRBD2 covers 13 bases. This CDR3 comprises 18 residues. The germline gives CDR1 MDHEN, CDR2 SYDVKM. The junction had 12 bases not matched to a gene; V was cut back by 7 bases and J by 2 bases. For the CDR3, the DNA is TGTGCCAGCACTCTACCTCCGGGACTAGCGGGACTCACAGATACGCAGTATTTT. The encoded protein is CASTLPPGLAGLTDTQYF.

V gene TRBV18 combines with J gene TRBJ1-1; perhaps TRBD1 as D (6 bases). This CDR3 has 15 amino acids. V was trimmed by 4 bases and J by 7 bases, leaving 19 bases between them. CDR1 is KGHSH and CDR2 is LQKENI in the germline V gene. CDR3 protein: CASSRGGGVYGEAFF. In DNA, the CDR3 is TGTGCCAGCTCACGCGGGGGGGGCGTATATGGTGAAGCTTTCTTT.

The sample holds many counts of this clonotype. The V and J genes are TRBV3-1 and TRBJ1-1; maybe TRBD1 (5 bases). CDR1 LGHDT and CDR2 YNNKEL come from the germline V gene (reference sequence). Deletions cut 5 bases from V and 3 bases from J, with 16 bases between. The CDR3 loop spans 15 amino acids. This CDR3 reads CASSSRQTPDTEAFF. CDR3 sequence (DNA): TGTGCCAGCAGCTCCCGACAGACACCCGACACTGAAGCTTTCTTT.

Note on this clonotype: Possible read error: a much larger clone is one base away. The chain employs TRBV14 and TRBJ2-1, with no clear D. Trimming cost V 2 bases and J 10 bases, with 12 bases left between them. The CDR3 is made up of 13 amino acids. The germline V gene encodes CDR1 SGHDN and CDR2 FVKESK. The CDR3 nucleotides read TGTGCCAGCAGCCAATTCCCCTTCGGGGAGCAGTTCTTC. Amino acid sequence: CASSQFPFGEQFF.

The sample holds a few counts of this clonotype. The chain joins TRBV20-1 to TRBJ2-1, with D tentatively TRBD2 (5 bases). The germline CDR1 and CDR2 sequences are DFQATT and SNEGSKA (reference sequence). The CDR3 runs to 13 residues. The V end was cut by 6 bases, the J end by 4 bases, with 13 bases between. The CDR3 DNA is TGCAGTGCCCCCGGACTCGTATACAATGAGCAGTTCTTC. Protein sequence: CSAPGLVYNEQFF.

In this sample, this clonotype turned up many times. This sequence joins TRBV13 and TRBJ2-3, with 7 positions matching TRBD1. CDR1 and CDR2 from the germline V gene are PRHDT and FYEKMQ (reference sequence). With 4 bases clipped from V and 2 bases from J, the junction kept 6 bases outside the gene matches. The CDR3 is made up of 15 amino acids. CDR3: CASSYPGQTTDTQYF. In DNA form, the CDR3 reads TGTGCCAGCAGCTACCCGGGACAGACCACAGATACGCAGTATTTT.

In this sample, this clonotype turned up many times. An end of the junction differs from the germline gene, which may be a read error. The chain links TRBV28 to TRBJ2-7, with 9 bases that match TRBD1. The length of the CDR3 is 11 residues. CDR1 is MDHEN, CDR2 SYDVKM, per germline. The CDR3 spells CASSSSRDREF. The CDR3 bases are TGTGCCAGCAGTTCCAGCCGGGACAGGGAATTC.

This clonotype was recorded a few times. The rearrangement joins TRBV7-3 to TRBJ1-6; tentative D call: TRBD1 (6 bases). Germline V gives CDR1 SGHTA, CDR2 FQGTGA. Trimming removed 5 bases from V and 4 bases from J, with 12 bases in between. The CDR3 totals 15 residues. CDR3 sequence: CASSLGGEYNSPLHF. The CDR3 coding sequence is TGTGCCAGCAGCCTAGGGGGGGAGTATAATTCACCCCTCCACTTT.

This clonotype came up many times. V usage is TRBV18 and J usage is TRBJ2-5; 7 bases map to TRBD1. CDR3 length: 16 amino acids. The J segment lost 1 base and the V segment lost 6 bases, leaving 11 bases of the junction unmatched. Germline CDR1 is KGHSH and CDR2 is LQKENI. CDR3 sequence: CASSQTPGQSQETQYF. The CDR3 DNA is TGTGCCAGCTCCCAAACCCCGGGACAGTCCCAAGAGACCCAGTACTTC.

This rearrangement joins TRBV5-5 to TRBJ2-7; TRBD1 is a possible D gene (5 bases). Trimming cost V 2 bases and J 2 bases, with 17 bases left between them. Germline assignment: CDR1 SGHKS and CDR2 YYEKEE (reference sequence). The CDR3 is made up of 16 amino acids. CDR3 region: CASSLQRRETAYEQYF. Here the CDR3 DNA reads TGTGCCAGCAGCTTACAGAGAAGAGAGACAGCCTACGAGCAGTACTTC.

The chain is built from TRBV28 and TRBJ1-1; D gene unclear. Trimming left V 5 bases short and J 0 bases short, with 10 bases between. This CDR3 is built from 14 residues. Germline V gene lookup returns CDR1 MDHEN and CDR2 SYDVKM. The CDR3 protein is CASSPPTVNTEAFF. The CDR3 nucleotides read TGTGCCAGCAGTCCCCCCACGGTGAACACTGAAGCTTTCTTT.

J is TRBJ2-2 and V is TRBV7-9; TRBD1 is a possible D gene (5 bases). The CDR3 length is 16 residues. Germline V gives CDR1 SEHNR, CDR2 FQNEAQ (reference sequence). V lost 0 bases, J lost 3 bases, and 11 bases lay in between. CDR3 DNA: TGTGCCAGCAGCTTAGCGCAAGGGGCGCACACCGGGGAGCTGTTTTTT. Amino acid sequence: CASSLAQGAHTGELFF. Variable domain in full (rest from reference TRBV7-9 and TRBJ2-2): DTGVSQNPRHKITKRGQNVTFRCDPISEHNRLYWYRQTLGQGPEFLTYFQNEAQLEKSRLLSDRFSAERPKGSFSTLEIQRTEQGDSAMYLCASSLAQGAHTGELFFGEGSRLTVL.

This clonotype appeared a single time. This clone may be a read error of a much larger clone one base away. The rearrangement uses TRBV11-1 and TRBJ2-5; D gene unclear. In germline, CDR1 is SGHAT, CDR2 FQDESV (reference sequence). The CDR3 spans 12 residues. This chain's CDR3 is CASSYGPNEQLF. The DNA of the CDR3 is TGTGCCAGCAGCTATGGACCCAATGAGCAGCTCTTC.

At least ten counts were recorded for this clonotype. The chain recombines TRBV2 with TRBJ2-5; the D gene is possibly TRBD1 (6 bases). Germline V gene data show CDR1 as SNHLY and CDR2 as FYNNEI. Trimming removed 7 bases at V and 2 bases at J, with 14 bases between. CDR3 length equals 14 residues. This chain's CDR3 is CASTDSIRQETQYF. As DNA, the CDR3 is TGTGCCAGCACGGACAGTATTCGTCAAGAGACCCAGTACTTC.

The rearrangement joins TRBV11-2 to TRBJ2-1, with TRBD2 matching 9 bases. V trimming: 5 bases; J trimming: 0 bases; junction bases outside the gene matches: 5. This CDR3 has 16 amino acids. In germline, CDR1 is SGHAT, CDR2 FQNNGV. The CDR3 nucleotides read TGTGCCAGCAGCCCAATTAGCGGGGGCTCCTACAATGAGCAGTTCTTC. Translation gives CASSPISGGSYNEQFF. Together with reference TRBV11-2 and TRBJ2-1, the CDR3 gives the full variable domain: EAGVAQSPRYKIIEKRQSVAFWCNPISGHATLYWYQQILGQGPKLLIQFQNNGVVDDSQLPKDRFSAERLKGVDSTLKIQPAKLEDSAVYLCASSPISGGSYNEQFFGPGTRLTVL.

The sample holds many counts of this clonotype. The chain couples TRBV7-8 to TRBJ1-5; D ambiguous. Germline CDR1 SGHVS, CDR2 FQNEAQ. Trimming took off 6 bases at V and 2 bases at J, with 20 bases between the two ends. The CDR3 sequence is 17 residues long. Written as DNA, the CDR3 is TGTGCCAGCAGTTTTAGTGGACTTCCCTGGGGCAATCAGCCCCAGCATTTT. Translation: CASSFSGLPWGNQPQHF.

The chain uses TRBV18 and TRBJ2-7; 12 bases match TRBD1. Germline CDR1 is KGHSH and CDR2 is LQKENI. The CDR3 extends over 15 amino acids. Trimming at V came to 5 bases and at J to 5 bases, leaving 7 bases not matched to a gene. DNA of the CDR3: TGTGCCAGCTCAGATGGGACAGGGGGCTTGGACGAGCAGTACTTC. Amino acid sequence: CASSDGTGGLDEQYF.